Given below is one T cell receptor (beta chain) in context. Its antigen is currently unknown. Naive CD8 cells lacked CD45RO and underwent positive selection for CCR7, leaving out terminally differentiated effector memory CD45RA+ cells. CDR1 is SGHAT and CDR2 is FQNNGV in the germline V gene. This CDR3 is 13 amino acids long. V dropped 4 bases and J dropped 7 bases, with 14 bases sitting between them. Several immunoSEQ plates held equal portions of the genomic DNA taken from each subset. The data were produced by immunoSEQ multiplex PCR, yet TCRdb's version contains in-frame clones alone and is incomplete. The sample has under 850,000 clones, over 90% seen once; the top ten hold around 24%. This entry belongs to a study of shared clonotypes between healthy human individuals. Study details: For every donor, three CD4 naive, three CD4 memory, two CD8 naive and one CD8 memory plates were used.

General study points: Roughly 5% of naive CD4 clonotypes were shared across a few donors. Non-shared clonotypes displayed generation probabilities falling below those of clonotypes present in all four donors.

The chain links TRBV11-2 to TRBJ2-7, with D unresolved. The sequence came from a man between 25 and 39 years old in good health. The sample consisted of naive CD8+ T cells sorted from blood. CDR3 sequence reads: CASSSLSSWEQYF. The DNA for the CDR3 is TGTGCCAGCAGCTCTCTTTCTAGTTGGGAGCAGTACTTC.